The next 27 T cell receptor beta chains were all read from a single sample in a study of neurological immune-mediated disorders. MiXCR, applied by TCRdb to the 5' RACE reads, yields one record per CDR3 protein. The profile shows about 36,000 distinct CDR3 sequences, around a tenth of them singletons. Sequenced material: PBMCs. These receptor sequences come from a woman younger than 45 with HTLV-1-associated myelopathy (HAM/TSP).

This clonotype was counted ten times or more. The V call is TRBV20-1, the J call TRBJ2-2; 10 bases match TRBD2. This CDR3 is built from 14 residues. The germline CDR1 and CDR2 sequences are DFQATT and SNEGSKA (reference sequence). With 1 base clipped from V and 7 bases from J, the junction kept 3 bases outside the gene matches. CDR3 bases: TGCAGTGCTAGAGCTAGCGGGGGAATCGGGGAGCTGTTTTTT. Translating it yields CSARASGGIGELFF.

This clonotype has ten or more counts. Here the CDR3 reads CATSRGTGGSYEQYF. The CDR3 region has the DNA TGTGCCACCAGCAGAGGGACAGGGGGCTCCTACGAGCAGTACTTC. This sequence joins TRBV15 and TRBJ2-7, with 10 bases identical to TRBD1. The germline CDR1 and CDR2 sequences are LNHNV and YYDKDF (reference sequence). V was pared by 1 base and J by 0 bases, with 0 bases of the junction left unmatched. The CDR3 runs 15 residues. The full variable domain, its missing parts supplied by reference TRBV15 and TRBJ2-7, is DAMVIQNPRYQVTQFGKPVTLSCSQTLNHNVMYWYQQKSSQAPKLLFHYYDKDFNNEADTPDNFQSRRPNTSFCFLDIRSPGLGDTAMYLCATSRGTGGSYEQYFGPGTRLTVT.

This clonotype was found many times. This chain uses TRBV20-1 with TRBJ2-3; D perhaps matches TRBD2 (5 bases). This CDR3 contains 15 residues. V was pared by 4 bases and J by 2 bases, with 16 bases between. CDR1 and CDR2 from the germline V gene are DFQATT and SNEGSKA (reference sequence). CDR3 region: CSATEFGGYTDTQYF. DNA for the CDR3: TGCAGTGCTACGGAATTCGGAGGCTACACAGATACGCAGTATTTT.

This clonotype was detected many times. The chain joins TRBV5-1 to TRBJ2-2; 7 bases line up with TRBD2. This CDR3 has 17 residues. V dropped 1 base and J dropped 0; count of bases not matched to a gene: 6. Looked up from germline, CDR1 is SGHRS and CDR2 is YFSETQ. CDR3 sequence (DNA): TGCGCCAGCAGCTTGCTCGGCGGGAGCGCGAACACCGGGGAGCTGTTTTTT. Protein product: CASSLLGGSANTGELFF.

This clonotype occurred many times. The chain uses TRBV5-1 and TRBJ2-1; the match to TRBD1 covers 7 bases. Germline CDR1 reads SGHRS; CDR2 reads YFSETQ. V lost 4 bases to trimming and J lost 7 bases; unmatched junction nucleotides: 8. The CDR3 sequence is 14 residues long. The CDR3 DNA reads TGCGCCAGCAGCCGCGACAGGGAGAGAAATGAGCAGTTCTTC. It codes for CASSRDRERNEQFF.

The table lists this clonotype with many counts. V is TRBV5-5 and J is TRBJ1-6; D is possibly TRBD1 (5 bases). V was cut by 4 bases and J by 7 bases, with 12 bases left in between. The germline gives CDR1 SGHKS, CDR2 YYEKEE (reference sequence). The CDR3 is made up of 14 amino acids. The CDR3 sequence is CASSATDRNSPLHF. For the CDR3, the DNA is TGTGCCAGCAGCGCGACAGATCGAAATTCACCCCTCCACTTT.

At least ten counts were recorded for this clonotype. V usage is TRBV6-5 and J usage is TRBJ1-2, with D perhaps TRBD1 (6 bases). The germline V gene encodes CDR1 MNHEY and CDR2 SVGAGI. V was cut by 6 bases and J by 0 bases, with 14 bases left in between. CDR3 length: 15 amino acids. CDR3: CASSPAGAANYGYTF. The DNA of the CDR3 is TGTGCCAGCAGCCCGGCAGGGGCCGCTAACTATGGCTACACCTTC.

There are many counts of this clonotype. The rearrangement joins TRBV29-1 to TRBJ2-1; no definite D call. The ends were cut back, 3 bases at V and 7 bases at J, with 13 bases in the middle. The CDR3 runs to 13 residues. The germline V gene has CDR1 SQVTM and CDR2 ANQGSEA. CDR3 sequence (DNA): TGCAGCGTTGAGGGGTCCCCGGATAATGAGCAGTTCTTC. Translated: CSVEGSPDNEQFF.

Ten or more counts support this clonotype. This chain joins TRBV7-2 and TRBJ2-1, with a possible D match to TRBD2 (6 bases). Germline V lookup: CDR1 SGHTA, CDR2 FQGNSA. CDR3 length equals 15 residues. Trimming removed 3 bases from V and 0 bases from J, with 9 bases in between. CDR3 amino acids: CASSLDYSSYNEQFF. The DNA of the CDR3 is TGTGCCAGCAGCTTGGACTATAGCTCCTACAATGAGCAGTTCTTC. The variable domain in full, with the rest retrieved from reference TRBV7-2 and TRBJ2-1, is GAGVSQSPSNKVTEKGKDVELRCDPISGHTALYWYRQSLGQGLEFLIYFQGNSAPDKSGLPSDRFSAERTGGSVSTLTIQRTQQEDSAVYLCASSLDYSSYNEQFFGPGTRLTVL.

Comment on this clonotype: Because the CDR3's place on the DNA is in doubt, the DNA is left out and the CDR3 is given as listed by TCRdb. The chain couples TRBV13 to TRBJ2-7. Germline values: CDR1 PRHDT, CDR2 FYEKMQ (reference sequence). The CDR3 contains 18 residues when both ends are counted. CDR3 loop: CASSFYICSAKFGYEQYF.

This clonotype was detected ten times or more. This rearrangement joins TRBV4-1 to TRBJ1-4; D remains unclear. The CDR3 runs 15 residues. CDR1 MGHRA and CDR2 YSYEKL come from the germline V gene. The V end lost 1 base, the J end lost 0 bases, and 6 bases lay between the germline ends. CDR3 DNA: TGCGCCAGCAGCCAAGTCGGAGCAACTAATGAAAAACTGTTTTTT. It codes for CASSQVGATNEKLFF.

This clonotype was recorded at least ten times. The chain uses TRBV20-1 and TRBJ1-5, with D perhaps TRBD1 (5 bases). Trimming pared 3 bases from V and 8 bases from J, leaving 20 bases between. CDR1 and CDR2 from the germline V gene are DFQATT and SNEGSKA (reference sequence). The CDR3 has 15 residues. In DNA form, the CDR3 reads TGCAGTGCTAGCGGTTCAGGGATAAGGAGAGAGCCCCAGCATTTT. It is translated as CSASGSGIRREPQHF.

This clonotype was picked up many times. The chain employs TRBV6-2 or TRBV6-3 and TRBJ2-2; D uncertain. V was cut by 6 bases and J by 6 bases, with 11 bases left in between. Germline V gene data show CDR1 as MNHEY and CDR2 as SVGEGT. The CDR3 spans 13 residues. The CDR3 spells CASSRPGAGELFF. The DNA of the CDR3 is TGTGCCAGCAGCCGCCCTGGGGCCGGGGAGCTGTTTTTT.

With respect to this clonotype: The germline gene is not matched at one end of the junction; a read error may be the cause. The rearrangement links TRBV2 to TRBJ2-7; 7 bases map to TRBD2. Germline loops: CDR1 SNHLY, CDR2 FYNNEI. This CDR3 region has 15 residues. As DNA, the CDR3 is TGTGCCAACAAGCCAAACGGGGGGACCAGCTACGATCAGTACTTC. Translation: CANKPNGGTSYDQYF.

This clonotype was found many times. The chain employs TRBV6-2 or TRBV6-3 and TRBJ2-3, with 8 bases lining up with TRBD1. CDR3 length: 14 amino acids. Germline V gene sequence: CDR1 MNHEY, CDR2 SVGEGT. V trimming: 5 bases; J trimming: 2 bases; junction bases outside the gene matches: 3. CDR3 DNA sequence: TGTGCCAGCAGTCACAGGGGGGCCACAGATACGCAGTATTTT. Translating it yields CASSHRGATDTQYF.

This clonotype was counted at least ten times. The CDR3 nucleotides are TGTGCCAGCAGCCGACAGGGCTCCTATGGCTACACCTTC. Translated, it gives CASSRQGSYGYTF. This chain uses TRBV6-6 with TRBJ1-2, with TRBD1 identical over 7 bases. This CDR3 has 13 residues. The germline gives CDR1 MNHNY, CDR2 SVGAGI (reference sequence). V shed 6 bases, J shed 4 bases, and the junction held 5 bases outside the gene matches.

This clonotype was recorded at least ten times. The CDR3 region has the DNA TGTGCCAGCAGTTACGATACAGGGGGCACAGATACGCAGTATTTT. Protein: CASSYDTGGTDTQYF. The chain combines TRBV6-5 with TRBJ2-3; 7 bases are shared with TRBD1. CDR1 and CDR2 from the germline V gene are MNHEY and SVGAGI. The J segment lost 1 base and the V segment lost 2 bases, leaving 3 bases of the junction unmatched. The CDR3 is made up of 15 amino acids.

This clonotype appeared many times. Here the CDR3 reads CASSRQGLGQPQHF. The CDR3 bases are TGTGCCAGCAGCCGGCAGGGGTTAGGTCAGCCCCAGCATTTT. The J gene is TRBJ1-5, the V gene TRBV13; D is perhaps TRBD1 (6 bases). The V and J ends lost 5 bases and 6 bases respectively, with 14 bases between them. Germline V gene lookup returns CDR1 PRHDT and CDR2 FYEKMQ (reference sequence). This CDR3 comprises 14 residues.

This clonotype appeared many times. The chain uses TRBV20-1 and TRBJ1-6; D remains ambiguous. CDR3 size: 15 residues. Per germline, CDR1 DFQATT and CDR2 SNEGSKA (reference sequence). V shed 3 bases and J shed 1 base, with 10 bases lying between them. The CDR3 coding sequence is TGCAGTGCTAGTGTTCCGGGATCCTATAATTCACCCCTCCACTTT. It codes for CSASVPGSYNSPLHF.

The sample holds many counts of this clonotype. The V call is TRBV12-3 or TRBV12-4, the J call TRBJ2-7; D may correspond to TRBD1 or TRBD2 (5 bases each). The CDR3 is 14 amino acids. The germline V and J ends were trimmed by 5 bases and 4 bases, with 15 bases remaining between them. The DNA of the CDR3 is TGTGCCAGCAGTCGACGAGGGGCGCTATACGAGCAGTACTTC. Its translation: CASSRRGALYEQYF.

This clonotype was counted ten times or more. The J gene is TRBJ1-1, the V gene TRBV20-1; D is possibly TRBD1 (5 bases). V was cut by 7 bases and J by 0 bases, with 18 bases left in between. In germline, CDR1 is DFQATT, CDR2 SNEGSKA (reference sequence). CDR3 length equals 15 residues. DNA for the CDR3: TGCAGTGTTAAGTCGGCAGGGAGGCTGAACACTGAAGCTTTCTTT. Translating gives CSVKSAGRLNTEAFF.

This clonotype was seen many times. V and J are TRBV6-6 and TRBJ1-3; 9 bases are a match to TRBD1. Trimming took 7 bases from V and 0 from J; bases not matched to a gene: 13. Germline CDR1 and CDR2: MNHNY and SVGAGI (reference sequence). The CDR3 is made up of 18 amino acids. Written as DNA, the CDR3 is TGTGCCAGCAAACTCAACGGGGACAGGGCCCACTCTGGAAACACCATATATTTT. Translation gives CASKLNGDRAHSGNTIYF.

This clonotype was picked up many times. This chain joins TRBV7-2 and TRBJ2-3; possible D gene TRBD2, 7 bases. V lost 1 base, J lost 7 bases, and 24 bases lay in between. The CDR3 extends over 18 amino acids. Germline assignment: CDR1 SGHTA and CDR2 FQGNSA. The CDR3 spells CASSLVISGGAEENTQYF. CDR3 bases: TGTGCCAGCAGCTTAGTTATAAGTGGGGGGGCAGAGGAAAATACGCAGTATTTT.

In this sample, this clonotype turned up many times. The V gene is TRBV2, the J gene TRBJ2-3; 8 positions match TRBD2. Germline loops: CDR1 SNHLY, CDR2 FYNNEI. The V gene end was trimmed by 7 bases and the J gene end by 2 bases; junction bases not matched to a gene: 8. This CDR3 has 15 residues. CDR3 sequence: CASKSAGGFTDTQYF. CDR3 DNA: TGTGCCAGCAAATCCGCGGGGGGCTTCACAGATACGCAGTATTTT.

This clonotype was seen at least ten times. The chain links TRBV12-3 or TRBV12-4 to TRBJ1-6; D remains unclear. V lost 5 bases, J lost 4 bases, and 9 bases lay in between. There are 14 residues in the CDR3. CDR3 amino acids: CASSPGGYNSPLHF. In DNA form, the CDR3 reads TGTGCCAGCAGTCCGGGAGGGTATAATTCACCCCTCCACTTT.

At least ten counts were recorded for this clonotype. The rearrangement uses TRBV5-1 and TRBJ1-1, with D perhaps matching TRBD1 (6 bases). V lost 2 bases and J 0 bases, leaving 8 bases between the germline ends. Per the germline V gene, CDR1 is SGHRS and CDR2 is YFSETQ. This CDR3 has 14 amino acids. The CDR3 nucleotides are TGCGCCAGCAGCTTAGGACAGATGAACACTGAAGCTTTCTTT. Translation gives CASSLGQMNTEAFF.

This clonotype was counted many times. The chain joins TRBV6-1 to TRBJ1-2, with 8 positions matching TRBD1. Per the germline V gene, CDR1 is MNHNS and CDR2 is SASEGT. The CDR3 is 16 amino acids. Trimming at V came to 5 bases and at J to 0 bases, leaving 8 bases not matched to a gene. The CDR3 DNA is TGTGCCAGCAGTCGGGACAGGTCTCGAGCTAACTATGGCTACACCTTC. Translation gives CASSRDRSRANYGYTF.